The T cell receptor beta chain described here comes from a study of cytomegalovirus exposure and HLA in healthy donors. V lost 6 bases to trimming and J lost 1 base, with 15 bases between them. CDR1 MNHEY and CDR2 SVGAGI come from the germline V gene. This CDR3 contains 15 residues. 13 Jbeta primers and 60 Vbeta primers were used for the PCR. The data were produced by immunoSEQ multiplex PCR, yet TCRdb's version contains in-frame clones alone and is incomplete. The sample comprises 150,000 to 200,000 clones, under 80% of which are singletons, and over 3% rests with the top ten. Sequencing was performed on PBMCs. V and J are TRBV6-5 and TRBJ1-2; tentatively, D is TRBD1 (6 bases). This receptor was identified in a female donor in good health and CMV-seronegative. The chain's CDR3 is CASSPPAGVNYGYTF. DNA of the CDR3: TGTGCCAGCAGCCCCCCGGCAGGGGTTAACTATGGCTACACCTTC.